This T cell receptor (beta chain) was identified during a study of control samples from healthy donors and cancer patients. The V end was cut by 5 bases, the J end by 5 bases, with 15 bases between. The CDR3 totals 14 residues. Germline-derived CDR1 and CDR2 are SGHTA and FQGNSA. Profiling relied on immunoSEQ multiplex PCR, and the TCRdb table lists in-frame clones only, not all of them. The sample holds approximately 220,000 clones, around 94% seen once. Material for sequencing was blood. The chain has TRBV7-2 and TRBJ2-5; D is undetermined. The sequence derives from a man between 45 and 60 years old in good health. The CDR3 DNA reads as TGTGCCAGCAGCCCCGGACCACTTCGGGAGACCCAGTACTTC. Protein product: CASSPGPLRETQYF. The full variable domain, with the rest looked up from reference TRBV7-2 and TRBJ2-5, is GAGVSQSPSNKVTEKGKDVELRCDPISGHTALYWYRQSLGQGLEFLIYFQGNSAPDKSGLPSDRFSAERTGGSVSTLTIQRTQQEDSAVYLCASSPGPLRETQYFGPGTRLLVL.